The 32 T cell receptor beta chains below all came from one sample that was sequenced in a study of cytomegalovirus exposure and HLA in healthy donors. Clones were sequenced by immunoSEQ multiplex PCR, and TCRdb holds only the in-frame ones, with some missing. The table shows about 140,000 clones, with about four fifths occurring only once. The sequencing input was PBMCs. Receptor source: a young woman in good health and CMV-seronegative.

The chain employs TRBV19 and TRBJ1-6, with D possibly matching TRBD1 (6 bases). The CDR3 is made up of 14 amino acids. Trimming removed 9 bases at V and 4 bases at J, with 13 bases between. Germline CDR1 LNHDA, CDR2 SQIVND (reference sequence). The CDR3 DNA is TGTGCCAGCGCAGAGACAGGTTATAATTCACCCCTCCACTTT. This gives the protein CASAETGYNSPLHF.

This sequence joins TRBV7-9 and TRBJ2-1; 13 bases fit TRBD2. Germline CDR1 reads SEHNR; CDR2 reads FQNEAQ (reference sequence). Trimming took 5 bases from V and 2 from J; bases not matched to a gene: 6. The CDR3 covers 17 residues. The CDR3 spells CASSPPGLAGAYNEQFF. CDR3 DNA: TGTGCCAGCAGCCCACCCGGACTAGCGGGGGCCTACAATGAGCAGTTCTTC.

Comments on this clone: Other DNA sequences from this sample encode an identical CDR3 as well. This chain uses TRBV18 with TRBJ2-5; no clear D. Trimming removed 3 bases from V and 1 base from J, with 6 bases in between. Germline CDR1 and CDR2: KGHSH and LQKENI. The CDR3 loop spans 13 amino acids. The CDR3, as DNA: TGTGCCAGCTCACCCCCCTCCCAAGAGACCCAGTACTTC. Encoded protein: CASSPPSQETQYF.

This clone occurred once. For the CDR3, the DNA is TGCGCCAGCAGCTTCAGGGAGGCAGATACGCAGTATTTT. It encodes CASSFREADTQYF. This sequence joins TRBV5-1 and TRBJ2-3, with D possibly TRBD2 on 6 matching bases. The germline gives CDR1 SGHRS, CDR2 YFSETQ. V was pared by 2 bases and J by 4 bases, with 8 bases between. The CDR3 extends over 13 amino acids.

This chain joins TRBV2 and TRBJ1-1; D is unclear. Germline CDR1 reads SNHLY; CDR2 reads FYNNEI. The CDR3 has 13 amino acids. Trimming cost V 6 bases and J 1 base, with 9 bases left between them. CDR3 sequence: CASRRYSNTEAFF. The CDR3 nucleotides are TGTGCCAGCAGACGGTATTCGAACACTGAAGCTTTCTTT.

This chain links TRBV18 with TRBJ1-2, with no clear D. Germline CDR1 KGHSH, CDR2 LQKENI. V lost 4 bases and J lost 0, with 15 bases in between. The length of the CDR3 is 16 residues. CDR3 sequence reads: CASSQLQQRPNYGYTF. CDR3 coding DNA: TGTGCCAGCTCACAATTACAGCAACGCCCTAACTATGGCTACACCTTC.

This chain connects TRBV2 to TRBJ2-3, with 7 bases aligning to TRBD1. The ends lost 5 bases at V and 7 bases at J; junction bases unmatched: 3. The germline gives CDR1 SNHLY, CDR2 FYNNEI. CDR3 length: 12 residues. Written as DNA, the CDR3 is TGTGCCAGCAGTAAGACAGGGAATACGCAGTATTTT. This translates into CASSKTGNTQYF.

This chain links TRBV9 with TRBJ1-2; D is ambiguous. The ends were cut back, 4 bases at V and 4 bases at J, with 20 bases in the middle. This CDR3 spans 16 amino acids. CDR1 and CDR2 from the germline V gene are SGDLS and YYNGEE. In DNA form, the CDR3 reads TGTGCCAGCAGCCGAACACAACAAGGAGTTATCTATGGCTACACCTTC. Translating it yields CASSRTQQGVIYGYTF.

V and J are TRBV5-8 and TRBJ1-4, with 7 bases fitting TRBD1. Germline CDR1 and CDR2: SGHTS and YDEGEE. With 2 bases clipped from V and 5 bases from J, the junction kept 3 bases outside the gene matches. The CDR3 is made up of 14 amino acids. CDR3 sequence: CASSLEQGNEKLFF. The DNA for the CDR3 is TGTGCCAGCAGCTTAGAACAGGGGAATGAAAAACTGTTTTTT.

V and J are TRBV27 and TRBJ2-2, with D possibly being TRBD1 (6 bases). The CDR3 has 15 residues. Trimming took off 6 bases at V and 5 bases at J, with 16 bases between the two ends. Germline CDR1 and CDR2: MNHEY and SMNVEV (reference sequence). The CDR3 sequence: CASSQGSHGTGELFF. The CDR3 DNA reads TGTGCCAGCAGCCAGGGGTCCCACGGAACCGGGGAGCTGTTTTTT.

Remarks on this clone: Distinct nucleotide sequences in the sample also encode this CDR3. J is TRBJ2-3 and V is TRBV18; a weak D match, TRBD1 (6 bases). Germline CDR1 KGHSH, CDR2 LQKENI. Between the trimmed V and J ends, which lost 5 bases and 3 bases, there was a span of 15 bases. CDR3 length equals 15 residues. The CDR3 sequence is CASSYLQGRTDTQYF. In DNA, the CDR3 is TGTGCCAGCTCATACCTCCAGGGGCGGACAGATACGCAGTATTTT.

The chain's CDR3 is CASRPPGQGQPQHF. CDR3 DNA: TGTGCCAGCAGGCCCCCGGGACAGGGTCAGCCCCAGCATTTT. V usage is TRBV27 and J usage is TRBJ1-5, with TRBD1 matching 9 bases. The germline gives CDR1 MNHEY, CDR2 SMNVEV (reference sequence). With 6 bases clipped from V and 6 bases from J, the junction kept 6 bases outside the gene matches. The CDR3 covers 14 residues.

This clone has only one observation. The chain is built from TRBV5-1 and TRBJ2-1; 10 nucleotides align to TRBD2. The CDR3 contains 14 residues. Per the germline V gene, CDR1 is SGHRS and CDR2 is YFSETQ. After removal of 3 bases from V and 7 bases from J, the junction contained 4 bases not matched to a gene. CDR3 nucleotide sequence: TGCGCCAGCAGCTCTATAGCGGGGGGAAATGAGCAGTTCTTC. Protein product: CASSSIAGGNEQFF.

The rearrangement uses TRBV29-1 and TRBJ2-3, with 14 bases identical to TRBD2. The germline V gene encodes CDR1 SQVTM and CDR2 ANQGSEA. V lost 4 bases, J lost 4 bases, and 4 bases stayed unmatched. This CDR3 is built from 15 residues. The CDR3 nucleotides are TGCAGCGTTGCGACTAGCGGGGGGGCGGCAGATACGCAGTATTTT. It yields the protein CSVATSGGAADTQYF.

The J gene is TRBJ1-2, the V gene TRBV4-2, with D unresolved. The V end was cut by 0 bases, the J end by 8 bases, with 13 bases between. Per germline, CDR1 LGHNA and CDR2 YNFKEQ. This CDR3 spans 14 amino acids. The CDR3: CASSQDGGLGGYTF. As DNA, the CDR3 is TGTGCCAGCAGCCAAGATGGAGGGCTCGGCGGCTACACCTTC.

V usage is TRBV5-1 and J usage is TRBJ1-1; D is undetermined. V was cut by 4 bases and J by 3 bases, with 13 bases left in between. Germline lookup yields CDR1 SGHRS and CDR2 YFSETQ. The CDR3 runs to 14 residues. This CDR3 reads CASSLTPRDTEAFF. In nucleotides, the CDR3 is TGCGCCAGCAGCCTCACCCCGAGGGACACTGAAGCTTTCTTT.

The V call is TRBV28, the J call TRBJ1-4; D possibly corresponds to TRBD1 (5 bases). This CDR3 comprises 14 residues. CDR1 and CDR2 from the germline V gene are MDHEN and SYDVKM. Trimming pared 6 bases from V and 0 bases from J, leaving 8 bases between. The CDR3 sequence is CASRPQATNEKLFF. The DNA of the CDR3 is TGTGCCAGCAGGCCACAGGCAACTAATGAAAAACTGTTTTTT.

This clone was found many times. The chain has TRBV30 and TRBJ1-2; TRBD1 matches at 8 bases. Germline trimming cut 2 bases from V and 3 bases from J; bases unmatched to any gene: 5. This CDR3 has 14 amino acids. From germline, CDR1 is GTSNPN and CDR2 SVGIG (reference sequence). Written as DNA, the CDR3 is TGTGCCTGGAGTTCTGGACAGGGTCACTATGGCTACACCTTC. Translating it yields CAWSSGQGHYGYTF.

The chain uses TRBV7-9 and TRBJ1-4; D possibly corresponds to TRBD1 (6 bases). Germline V lookup: CDR1 SEHNR, CDR2 FQNEAQ (reference sequence). This CDR3 is 16 amino acids long. Trimming pared 5 bases from V and 7 bases from J, leaving 20 bases between. In nucleotides, the CDR3 is TGTGCCAGCAGCCTAAACCGGGACAAGAGGTTTGAAAAACTGTTTTTT. The encoded protein is CASSLNRDKRFEKLFF.

The CDR3 sequence is CASRLDAGTSTGTQYF. In DNA, the CDR3 is TGTGCCAGCAGGTTGGATGCTGGGACTAGCACCGGAACCCAGTACTTC. The V call is TRBV27, the J call TRBJ2-5; TRBD2 matches 9 bases. V gave up 6 bases and J gave up 8 bases; unmatched junction bases: 16. CDR3 length equals 16 residues. Germline CDR1 reads MNHEY; CDR2 reads SMNVEV (reference sequence).

The V call is TRBV2, the J call TRBJ1-5, with D possibly being TRBD1 (5 bases). The CDR3 has 16 residues. Germline V lookup: CDR1 SNHLY, CDR2 FYNNEI. Deletions cut 6 bases from V and 3 bases from J, with 18 bases between. The chain's CDR3 is CASSIIDSPFNQPQHF. The DNA for the CDR3 is TGTGCCAGCAGCATTATCGACAGTCCATTCAATCAGCCCCAGCATTTT.

Points on this clone: At one end the junction does not follow the germline gene, possibly because of a read error. The chain combines TRBV7-7 with TRBJ2-5, with 7 nucleotides matching TRBD1. The CDR3 totals 13 residues. Germline CDR1 reads SSHAT; CDR2 reads FNYEAQ (reference sequence). The chain's CDR3 is CASSSGQRETQYF. The CDR3 DNA reads TGTGCTAGCAGCTCGGGACAGCGGGAGACCCAGTACTTC. The full variable domain, its missing parts supplied by reference TRBV7-7 and TRBJ2-5, is GAGVSQSPRYKVTKRGQDVTLRCDPISSHATLYWYQQALGQGPEFLTYFNYEAQPDKSGLPSDRFSAERPEGSISTLTIQRTEQRDSAMYRCASSSGQRETQYFGPGTRLLVL.

This chain links TRBV27 with TRBJ1-1, with 7 bases aligning to TRBD1. The CDR3 covers 13 residues. Germline V gene data show CDR1 as MNHEY and CDR2 as SMNVEV (reference sequence). Germline trimming cut 4 bases from V and 3 bases from J; bases unmatched to any gene: 2. Written as DNA, the CDR3 is TGTGCCAGCAGTTCCAGGGGGGACACTGAAGCTTTCTTT. Encoded protein: CASSSRGDTEAFF.

In this sample, this clone turned up once. The chain is built from TRBV11-2 and TRBJ2-7; D unclear. Germline CDR1 is SGHAT and CDR2 is FQNNGV. V lost 4 bases and J 0 bases, leaving 13 bases between the germline ends. This CDR3 is built from 15 residues. CDR3 region: CASSSGGASSYEQYF. The CDR3 DNA is TGTGCCAGCAGCTCGGGTGGAGCGAGCTCCTACGAGCAGTACTTC.

This chain uses TRBV5-8 with TRBJ1-1; D is possibly TRBD1 (5 bases). The CDR3 loop spans 14 amino acids. The V gene lost 0 bases and the J gene lost 5 bases, with 11 bases spanning the gap. Looked up from germline, CDR1 is SGHTS and CDR2 is YDEGEE. CDR3 residues: CASSLGQGGTEAFF. CDR3 in DNA: TGTGCCAGCAGCTTGGGGCAGGGAGGTACTGAAGCTTTCTTT.

This rearrangement joins TRBV19 to TRBJ1-1; 9 bases match TRBD1. The CDR3 sequence is 14 residues long. The junction had 5 bases not matched to a gene; V was cut back by 5 bases and J by 4 bases. Germline loops: CDR1 LNHDA, CDR2 SQIVND (reference sequence). The CDR3 sequence: CASSVQGASTEAFF. The DNA of the CDR3 is TGTGCCAGTAGTGTACAGGGGGCGAGCACTGAAGCTTTCTTT.

The rearrangement links TRBV29-1 to TRBJ1-4; D uncertain. CDR3 length: 14 residues. V was trimmed by 7 bases and J by 7 bases, leaving 19 bases between them. CDR1 is SQVTM and CDR2 is ANQGSEA in the germline V gene. The CDR3 loop reads CSAEPVEQTEKLFF. The CDR3 DNA follows: TGCAGCGCCGAACCGGTAGAACAGACTGAAAAACTGTTTTTT.

The chain recombines TRBV7-8 with TRBJ2-7; 7 nucleotides match TRBD1. The CDR3 has 14 amino acids. Germline assignment: CDR1 SGHVS and CDR2 FQNEAQ. Trimming at V came to 4 bases and at J to 0 bases, leaving 3 bases not matched to a gene. CDR3 bases: TGTGCCAGCAGCTCGGACAGGAGCTCCTACGAGCAGTACTTC. It specifies CASSSDRSSYEQYF.

The V gene is TRBV9, the J gene TRBJ2-1; TRBD1 matches at 7 bases. This CDR3 is 14 amino acids long. Looked up from germline, CDR1 is SGDLS and CDR2 is YYNGEE. The V segment lost 3 bases and the J segment 3 bases; nucleotides outside the gene matches: 3. Here the CDR3 reads CASSATGYYNEQFF. CDR3 nucleotides: TGTGCCAGCAGCGCGACAGGGTACTACAATGAGCAGTTCTTC.

The rearrangement joins TRBV5-4 to TRBJ1-5; D is unclear. This CDR3 is built from 13 residues. Trimming took off 5 bases at V and 3 bases at J, with 9 bases between the two ends. The germline V gene has CDR1 SGHNT and CDR2 YYREEE (reference sequence). The CDR3 loop reads CASSSDINQPQHF. Written as DNA, the CDR3 is TGTGCCAGCAGTTCAGACATCAATCAGCCCCAGCATTTT.

A few counts support this clone. This chain connects TRBV6-5 to TRBJ2-1; 8 bases match TRBD2. Trimming took 11 bases from V and 9 from J; bases not matched to a gene: 3. Germline V gene data show CDR1 as MNHEY and CDR2 as SVGAGI. The CDR3 consists of 10 residues. In nucleotides, the CDR3 is TGTGCCTCGGGGGGGAGTGAGCAGTTCTTC. This translates into CASGGSEQFF.

This clone was seen only once. V is TRBV19 and J is TRBJ1-2, with TRBD1 identical over 9 bases. The CDR3 sequence is 15 residues long. Germline V gives CDR1 LNHDA, CDR2 SQIVND (reference sequence). Losses at the gene ends were 6 bases for V and 4 bases for J; bases not matched to a gene: 9. CDR3 in DNA: TGTGCCAGTAGGTCTACCGGGACAGGGCTCTATGGCTACACCTTC. Encoded protein: CASRSTGTGLYGYTF.